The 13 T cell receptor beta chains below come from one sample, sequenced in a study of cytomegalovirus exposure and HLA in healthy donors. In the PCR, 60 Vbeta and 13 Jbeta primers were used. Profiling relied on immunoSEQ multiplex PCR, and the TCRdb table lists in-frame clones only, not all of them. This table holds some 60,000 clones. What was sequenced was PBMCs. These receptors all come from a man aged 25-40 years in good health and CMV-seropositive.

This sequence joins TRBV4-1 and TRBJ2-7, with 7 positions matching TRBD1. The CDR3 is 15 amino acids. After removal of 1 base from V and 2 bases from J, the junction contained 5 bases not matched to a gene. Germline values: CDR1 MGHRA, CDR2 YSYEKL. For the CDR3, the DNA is TGCGCCAGCAGCCAAGCCGGGACAGTACCCTACGAGCAGTACTTC. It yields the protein CASSQAGTVPYEQYF.

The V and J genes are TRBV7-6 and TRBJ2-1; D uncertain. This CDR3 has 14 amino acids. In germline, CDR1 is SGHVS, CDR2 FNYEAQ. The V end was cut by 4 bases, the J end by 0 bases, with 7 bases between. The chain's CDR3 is CASSSPGSYNEQFF. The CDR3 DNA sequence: TGTGCCAGCAGCTCACCGGGCTCCTACAATGAGCAGTTCTTC.

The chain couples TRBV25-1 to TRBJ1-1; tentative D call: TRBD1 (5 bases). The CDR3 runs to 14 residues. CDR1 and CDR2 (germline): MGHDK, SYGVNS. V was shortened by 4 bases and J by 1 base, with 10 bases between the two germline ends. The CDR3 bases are TGTGCCAGCAGTGGGGGTGGGGCGAACACTGAAGCTTTCTTT. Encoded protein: CASSGGGANTEAFF.

CDR3 loop: CASTLRGGLGFLNTEAFF. In nucleotides, the CDR3 is TGTGCCAGTACTCTCCGGGGGGGGCTTGGGTTTTTGAACACTGAAGCTTTCTTT. This chain joins TRBV19 and TRBJ1-1; tentative D call: TRBD1 (6 bases). The ends were cut back, 7 bases at V and 0 bases at J, with 24 bases in the middle. This CDR3 has 18 residues. Germline CDR1 is LNHDA and CDR2 is SQIVND (reference sequence).

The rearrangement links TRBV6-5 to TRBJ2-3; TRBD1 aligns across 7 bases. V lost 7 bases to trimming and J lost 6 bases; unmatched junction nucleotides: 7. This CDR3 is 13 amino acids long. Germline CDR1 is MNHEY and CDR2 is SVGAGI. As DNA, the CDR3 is TGTGCCAGCAACGACAGGGTGTCGGATACGCAGTATTTT. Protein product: CASNDRVSDTQYF.

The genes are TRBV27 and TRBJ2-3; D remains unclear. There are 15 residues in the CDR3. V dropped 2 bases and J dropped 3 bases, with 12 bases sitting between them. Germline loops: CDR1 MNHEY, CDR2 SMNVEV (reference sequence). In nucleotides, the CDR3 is TGTGCCAGCAGTTTAACTGGGCCACGAACAGATACGCAGTATTTT. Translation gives CASSLTGPRTDTQYF.

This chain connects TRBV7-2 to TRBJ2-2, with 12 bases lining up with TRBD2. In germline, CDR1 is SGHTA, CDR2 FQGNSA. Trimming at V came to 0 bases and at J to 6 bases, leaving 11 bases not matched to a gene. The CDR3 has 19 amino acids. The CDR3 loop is CASSLALAGGGKIAGELFF. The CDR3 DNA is TGTGCCAGCAGCTTAGCCCTAGCGGGAGGGGGGAAGATCGCCGGGGAGCTGTTTTTT.

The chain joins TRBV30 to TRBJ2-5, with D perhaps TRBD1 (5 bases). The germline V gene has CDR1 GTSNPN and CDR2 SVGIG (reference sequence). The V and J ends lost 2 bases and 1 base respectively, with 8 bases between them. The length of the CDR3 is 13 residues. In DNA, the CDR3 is TGTGCCTGGAGTCAGGGTACCCAAGAGACCCAGTACTTC. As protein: CAWSQGTQETQYF.

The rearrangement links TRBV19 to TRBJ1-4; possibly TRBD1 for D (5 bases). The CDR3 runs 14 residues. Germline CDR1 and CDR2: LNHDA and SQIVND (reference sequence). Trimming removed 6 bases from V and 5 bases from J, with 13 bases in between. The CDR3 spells CASRQASRNEKLFF. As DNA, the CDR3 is TGTGCCAGTAGACAGGCCTCGAGGAATGAAAAACTGTTTTTT.

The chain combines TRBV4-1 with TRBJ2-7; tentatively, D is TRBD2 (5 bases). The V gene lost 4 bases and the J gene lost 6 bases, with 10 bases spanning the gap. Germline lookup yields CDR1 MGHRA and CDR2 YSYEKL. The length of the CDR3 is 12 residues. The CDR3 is CASSLIGGEQYF. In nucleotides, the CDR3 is TGCGCCAGCAGCCTAATCGGAGGCGAGCAGTACTTC.

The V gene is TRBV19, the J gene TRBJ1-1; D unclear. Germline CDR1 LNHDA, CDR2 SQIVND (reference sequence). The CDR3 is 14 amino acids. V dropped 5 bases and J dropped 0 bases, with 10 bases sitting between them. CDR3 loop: CASSVSTVNTEAFF. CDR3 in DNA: TGTGCCAGTAGTGTCTCTACGGTGAACACTGAAGCTTTCTTT.

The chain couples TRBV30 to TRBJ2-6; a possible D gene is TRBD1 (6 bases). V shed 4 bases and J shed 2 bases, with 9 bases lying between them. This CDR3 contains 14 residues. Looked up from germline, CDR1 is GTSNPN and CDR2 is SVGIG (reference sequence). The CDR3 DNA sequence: TGTGCCTGGACGAAGGGGGCTGGGGCCAACGTCCTGACTTTC. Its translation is CAWTKGAGANVLTF.

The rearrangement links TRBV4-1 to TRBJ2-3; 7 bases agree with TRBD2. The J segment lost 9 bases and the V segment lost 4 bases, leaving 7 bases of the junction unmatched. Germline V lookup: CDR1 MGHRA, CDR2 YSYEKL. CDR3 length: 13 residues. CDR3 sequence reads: CASSLLAVGTQYF. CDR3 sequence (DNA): TGCGCCAGCAGCCTGCTAGCGGTGGGGACGCAGTATTTT.